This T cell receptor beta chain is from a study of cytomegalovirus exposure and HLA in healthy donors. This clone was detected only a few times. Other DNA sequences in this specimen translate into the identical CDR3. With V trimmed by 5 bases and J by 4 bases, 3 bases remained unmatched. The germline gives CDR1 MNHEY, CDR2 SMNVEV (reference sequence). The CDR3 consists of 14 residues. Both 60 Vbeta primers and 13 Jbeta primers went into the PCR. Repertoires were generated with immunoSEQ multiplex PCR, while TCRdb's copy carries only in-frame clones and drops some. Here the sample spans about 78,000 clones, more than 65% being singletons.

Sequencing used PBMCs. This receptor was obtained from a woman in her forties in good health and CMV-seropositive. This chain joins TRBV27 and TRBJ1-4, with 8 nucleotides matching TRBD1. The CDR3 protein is CASSRDRNNEKLFF. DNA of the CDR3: TGTGCCAGCAGTAGGGACAGGAATAATGAAAAACTGTTTTTT.